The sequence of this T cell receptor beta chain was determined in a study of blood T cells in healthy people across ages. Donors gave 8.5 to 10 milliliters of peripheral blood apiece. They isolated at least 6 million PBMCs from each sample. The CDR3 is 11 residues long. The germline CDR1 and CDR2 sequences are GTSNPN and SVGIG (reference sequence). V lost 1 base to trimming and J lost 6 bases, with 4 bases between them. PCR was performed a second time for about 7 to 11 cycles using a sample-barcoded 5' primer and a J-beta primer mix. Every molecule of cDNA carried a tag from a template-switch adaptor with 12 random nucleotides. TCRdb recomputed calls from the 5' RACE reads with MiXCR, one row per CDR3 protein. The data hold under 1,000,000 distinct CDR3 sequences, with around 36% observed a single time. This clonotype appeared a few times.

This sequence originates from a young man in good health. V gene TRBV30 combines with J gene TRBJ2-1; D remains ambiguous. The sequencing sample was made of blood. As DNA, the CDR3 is TGTGCCTGGAGTGGCGTCAATGAGCAGTTCTTC. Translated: CAWSGVNEQFF.